The 30 T cell receptor beta chains below were found in one sample sequenced in a study of T-cell memory formation after mild COVID-19. Each CDR3 protein is one row after TCRdb ran MiXCR on the 5' RACE reads. The sample holds some 300,000 distinct CDR3 sequences, 15% to 20% seen once. The sequencing sample was made of PBMCs or a T cell subset sorted from them (not recorded which). Source of these receptors: a man younger than 30 who had mild COVID-19 (a few samples of this study predate the infection). Cell type and time point are not known.

This clonotype occurred a few times. This chain links TRBV7-2 with TRBJ2-1, with 7 bases aligning to TRBD2. CDR1 and CDR2 (germline): SGHTA, FQGNSA. Trimming cost V 8 bases and J 4 bases; bases outside gene matches: 8. The CDR3 runs to 14 residues. The chain's CDR3 is CASSFPGGYNEQFF. As DNA, the CDR3 is TGTGCCAGCTCCTTCCCCGGGGGGTACAATGAGCAGTTCTTC.

In its sample, this clonotype was seen a few times. The rearrangement uses TRBV27 and TRBJ2-6; 12 bases line up with TRBD2. Losses at the gene ends were 5 bases for V and 0 bases for J; bases not matched to a gene: 14. The CDR3 sequence is 21 residues long. Germline CDR1 reads MNHEY; CDR2 reads SMNVEV (reference sequence). This CDR3 reads CASSPLLAGGPPFSGANVLTF. DNA of the CDR3: TGTGCCAGCAGTCCTCTTCTAGCGGGGGGGCCTCCTTTCTCTGGGGCCAACGTCCTGACTTTC. Supplemented by reference TRBV27 and TRBJ2-6, the full variable domain reads EAQVTQNPRYLITVTGKKLTVTCSQNMNHEYMSWYRQDPGLGLRQIYYSMNVEVTDKGDVPEGYKVSRKEKRNFPLILESPSPNQTSLYFCASSPLLAGGPPFSGANVLTFGAGSRLTVL.

This clonotype was observed a handful of times. This chain joins TRBV18 and TRBJ2-3; D might be TRBD1 (6 bases). Per the germline V gene, CDR1 is KGHSH and CDR2 is LQKENI. Trimming stripped 6 bases from V and 1 base from J, with 11 bases between. The CDR3 runs to 14 residues. The DNA of the CDR3 is TGTGCCAGCTCGTCAGAGGGGGGCACAGATACGCAGTATTTT. Translation gives CASSSEGGTDTQYF.

V usage is TRBV3-1 and J usage is TRBJ2-2, with TRBD1 identical over 10 bases. The trim removed 7 bases at V and 4 bases at J, leaving 6 bases unmatched. The CDR3 runs to 15 residues. CDR1 is LGHDT and CDR2 is YNNKEL in the germline V gene (reference sequence). In DNA form, the CDR3 reads TGTGCCAGCAAACGACAGGGGGCTCTCACCGGGGAGCTGTTTTTT. It yields the protein CASKRQGALTGELFF.

The chain has TRBV7-9 and TRBJ1-1; D not resolved. With 4 bases removed from V and 7 bases from J, the gap between germline ends came to 7 bases. Germline V gives CDR1 SEHNR, CDR2 FQNEAQ (reference sequence). CDR3 size: 11 residues. CDR3 region: CASSSHFEAFF. CDR3 nucleotides: TGTGCCAGCAGCTCGCATTTTGAAGCTTTCTTT.

This clonotype was counted only a few times. V usage is TRBV7-6 and J usage is TRBJ2-1, with D perhaps matching TRBD2 (6 bases). The germline V gene has CDR1 SGHVS and CDR2 FNYEAQ. V was shortened by 5 bases and J by 0 bases, with 14 bases between the two germline ends. CDR3 length: 16 amino acids. The CDR3 protein is CASSPGAGGSYNEQFF. CDR3 DNA sequence: TGTGCCAGCAGCCCGGGAGCGGGCGGCTCCTACAATGAGCAGTTCTTC.

This chain connects TRBV27 to TRBJ1-6; a weak D match, TRBD1 (5 bases). Germline V gives CDR1 MNHEY, CDR2 SMNVEV (reference sequence). The CDR3 is made up of 14 amino acids. Trimming took off 5 bases at V and 13 bases at J, with 18 bases between the two ends. The CDR3 region has the DNA TGTGCCAGCAGTAACTCCGGGGACGGTGGGCCCCTCCACTTT. This encodes CASSNSGDGGPLHF.

CDR3 bases: TGTGCCAGCAGCTTGTTGGCCCTCCCGGGGGCCAACGTCCTGACTTTC. This sequence encodes CASSLLALPGANVLTF. The V call is TRBV5-5, the J call TRBJ2-6; D uncertain. The CDR3 contains 16 residues. V lost 1 base and J lost 4, with 12 bases in between. Germline V CDR1 and CDR2: SGHKS, YYEKEE (reference sequence).

This clonotype was counted between two and nine times. The V and J genes are TRBV7-9 and TRBJ2-5; D gene ambiguous. This CDR3 is 12 amino acids long. Per the germline V gene, CDR1 is SEHNR and CDR2 is FQNEAQ (reference sequence). The V and J ends lost 6 bases and 5 bases respectively, with 10 bases between them. The CDR3 protein is CASSQSRETQYF. The DNA of the CDR3 is TGTGCCAGCAGTCAAAGTCGGGAGACCCAGTACTTC.

This clonotype was seen a handful of times. The rearrangement links TRBV7-9 to TRBJ2-5; D possibly corresponds to TRBD2 (6 bases). CDR1 and CDR2 from the germline V gene are SEHNR and FQNEAQ (reference sequence). V was pared by 8 bases and J by 4 bases, with 14 bases between. The CDR3 sequence is 13 residues long. CDR3 nucleotides: TGTGCCAGCGAGTTCGTCGGGGGAGAGACCCAGTACTTC. It yields the protein CASEFVGGETQYF.

J is TRBJ2-5 and V is TRBV12-3 or TRBV12-4; tentatively, D is TRBD1 (6 bases). V lost 8 bases and J 2 bases, leaving 12 bases between the germline ends. The CDR3 spans 13 residues. The CDR3 region has the DNA TGTGCCAGCCTGCCCCAGGGGCAAGAGACCCAGTACTTC. It translates to CASLPQGQETQYF.

This clonotype was seen only a few times. The J gene is TRBJ2-6, the V gene TRBV7-9, with 10 bases fitting TRBD1. CDR1 and CDR2 (germline): SEHNR, FQNEAQ (reference sequence). V gave up 4 bases and J gave up 0 bases; unmatched junction bases: 6. This CDR3 contains 18 residues. CDR3 residues: CASSSGDRGASGANVLTF. The CDR3 DNA reads TGTGCCAGCAGCTCCGGGGACAGGGGCGCCTCTGGGGCCAACGTCCTGACTTTC.

This clonotype was seen only a few times. The chain recombines TRBV4-3 with TRBJ2-1, with D unclear. The CDR3 has 12 residues. V lost 0 bases, J lost 9 bases, and 6 bases lay in between. CDR1 is LGHNA, CDR2 YSLEER, per germline. The CDR3 region is CASSQELTEQFF. CDR3 bases: TGCGCCAGCAGCCAAGAATTGACTGAGCAGTTCTTC.

V usage is TRBV7-2 and J usage is TRBJ2-5, with D perhaps TRBD1 or TRBD2 (6 bases each). The CDR3 contains 16 residues. With 2 bases removed from V and 5 bases from J, the gap between germline ends came to 18 bases. CDR1 is SGHTA and CDR2 is FQGNSA in the germline V gene. The chain's CDR3 is CASSLFSSGGGETQYF. As DNA, the CDR3 is TGTGCCAGCAGCTTATTTTCTTCCGGGGGCGGGGAGACCCAGTACTTC.

V usage is TRBV11-1 and J usage is TRBJ2-3; the D gene is possibly TRBD2 (5 bases). Trimming removed 6 bases at V and 1 base at J, with 17 bases between. The CDR3 totals 16 residues. Germline V gene sequence: CDR1 SGHAT, CDR2 FQDESV (reference sequence). CDR3: CASRNLPGGGTDTQYF. CDR3 DNA: TGTGCCAGCAGAAACCTACCCGGAGGTGGCACAGATACGCAGTATTTT.

Many counts were recorded for this clonotype. This chain uses TRBV7-3 with TRBJ2-1; 7 nucleotides agree with TRBD2. Germline CDR1 is SGHTA and CDR2 is FQGTGA. The length of the CDR3 is 17 residues. V lost 5 bases to trimming and J lost 0 bases; unmatched junction nucleotides: 10. DNA of the CDR3: TGTGCCAGCAGCGATCCCGCAGGCGGGGGCTCCTACAATGAGCAGTTCTTC. Residues: CASSDPAGGGSYNEQFF.

The chain links TRBV4-2 to TRBJ2-7; D unclear. V shed 0 bases and J shed 3 bases, with 15 bases lying between them. Germline assignment: CDR1 LGHNA and CDR2 YNFKEQ. The CDR3 loop spans 16 amino acids. CDR3 DNA sequence: TGTGCCAGCAGCCAAGATGATTGGCCTAGTGGCTACGAGCAGTACTTC. Translation gives CASSQDDWPSGYEQYF.

This clonotype occurred a few times. This chain uses TRBV20-1 with TRBJ1-5, with D possibly being TRBD1 (6 bases). CDR3 length equals 19 residues. Germline values: CDR1 DFQATT, CDR2 SNEGSKA (reference sequence). V was shortened by 0 bases and J by 5 bases, with 26 bases between the two germline ends. The CDR3 reads CSARDYFGSGDSGDQPQHF. DNA of the CDR3: TGCAGTGCTAGAGATTATTTCGGGTCAGGGGATAGTGGGGATCAGCCCCAGCATTTT.

This clonotype came up a few times. V and J are TRBV6-2 or TRBV6-3 and TRBJ2-7, with D tentatively TRBD1 or TRBD2 (5 bases each). With 2 bases removed from V and 5 bases from J, the gap between germline ends came to 10 bases. The germline gives CDR1 MNHEY, CDR2 SVGEGT. This CDR3 has 13 residues. The CDR3 sequence is CASSYGGSDEQYF. CDR3 coding DNA: TGTGCCAGCAGTTACGGGGGTTCCGACGAGCAGTACTTC.

This clonotype was found a few times. This chain joins TRBV6-6 and TRBJ2-7; possible D gene TRBD2, 6 bases. CDR3 length: 15 residues. Germline V lookup: CDR1 MNHNY, CDR2 SVGAGI (reference sequence). V lost 7 bases and J lost 1, with 17 bases in between. The CDR3 loop reads CASKALRDLSYEQYF. The CDR3 region has the DNA TGTGCCAGCAAGGCCCTCCGGGACTTATCCTACGAGCAGTACTTC.

V usage is TRBV4-3 and J usage is TRBJ2-5; TRBD2 agrees at 9 bases. J was trimmed by 5 bases and V by 0 bases; bases with no gene match: 7. Germline V gene lookup returns CDR1 LGHNA and CDR2 YSLEER. The CDR3 has 16 amino acids. CDR3: CASSQDSTSGGETQYF. The CDR3 coding sequence is TGCGCCAGCAGCCAAGACTCGACCAGCGGGGGGGAGACCCAGTACTTC.

The rearrangement links TRBV7-2 to TRBJ1-6, with D tentatively TRBD1 (5 bases). The length of the CDR3 is 15 residues. Trimming left V 5 bases short and J 7 bases short, with 15 bases between. Germline V lookup: CDR1 SGHTA, CDR2 FQGNSA. The CDR3 sequence is CASSPVRGGNSPLHF. The CDR3, as DNA: TGTGCCAGCAGCCCTGTACGGGGCGGCAATTCACCCCTCCACTTT. Complete variable domain (other parts from reference TRBV7-2 and TRBJ1-6): GAGVSQSPSNKVTEKGKDVELRCDPISGHTALYWYRQSLGQGLEFLIYFQGNSAPDKSGLPSDRFSAERTGGSVSTLTIQRTQQEDSAVYLCASSPVRGGNSPLHFGNGTRLTVT.

V is TRBV19 and J is TRBJ1-2, with 7 bases fitting TRBD1. Trimming removed 10 bases from V and 7 bases from J; junction bases left unmatched: 9. Germline V gene sequence: CDR1 LNHDA, CDR2 SQIVND (reference sequence). CDR3 length: 12 amino acids. The CDR3 bases are TGTGCCACTGACGACAGGGTCGTTGGCTACACCTTC. Protein: CATDDRVVGYTF.

The chain has TRBV6-5 and TRBJ1-4; 10 nucleotides match TRBD1. The CDR3 loop spans 14 amino acids. In germline, CDR1 is MNHEY, CDR2 SVGAGI. The J segment lost 10 bases and the V segment lost 2 bases, leaving 4 bases of the junction unmatched. The CDR3 here is CASSYLGQGVKLFF. The DNA for the CDR3 is TGTGCCAGCAGTTACCTCGGACAGGGGGTAAAACTGTTTTTT.

The chain combines TRBV4-3 with TRBJ2-2, with TRBD2 matching over 12 bases. V shed 0 bases and J 6 bases; nucleotides not matched to a gene: 8. The CDR3 length is 18 residues. The germline V gene encodes CDR1 LGHNA and CDR2 YSLEER. CDR3 nucleotide sequence: TGCGCCAGCAGCCAAGATCCTCGCCTAGCGGGGGGGCCCGGGGAGCTGTTTTTT. Protein product: CASSQDPRLAGGPGELFF.

This clonotype has more than one count but fewer than ten. The genes are TRBV18 and TRBJ1-6; the D gene is possibly TRBD1 (5 bases). Germline CDR1 is KGHSH and CDR2 is LQKENI. This CDR3 has 15 amino acids. The ends were cut back, 3 bases at V and 4 bases at J, with 10 bases in the middle. The CDR3 loop is CASSPGPGYNSPLHF. The CDR3 DNA reads TGTGCCAGCTCACCGGGGCCAGGATATAATTCACCCCTCCACTTT.

In this sample, this clonotype turned up many times. This chain connects TRBV30 to TRBJ2-3, with TRBD2 matching over 11 bases. Per germline, CDR1 GTSNPN and CDR2 SVGIG (reference sequence). The CDR3 runs 13 residues. The V gene end was trimmed by 6 bases and the J gene end by 6 bases; junction bases not matched to a gene: 5. CDR3 coding DNA: TGTGCCTGTTCACTAGCGGGGGCGGATACGCAGTATTTT. Translating gives CACSLAGADTQYF.

The J gene is TRBJ2-1, the V gene TRBV12-3 or TRBV12-4; 8 positions match TRBD2. V lost 10 bases and J lost 7; bases outside the gene matches: 9. This CDR3 region has 13 residues. CDR3 DNA: TGTGCCACCCTGGGGGCTAGCGGGAATGAGCAGTTCTTC. Translated: CATLGASGNEQFF.

V usage is TRBV9 and J usage is TRBJ2-2; TRBD1 matches 7 bases. The V gene end was trimmed by 1 base and the J gene end by 2 bases; junction bases not matched to a gene: 5. The length of the CDR3 is 16 residues. Germline CDR1 and CDR2: SGDLS and YYNGEE. This CDR3 reads CASSVQTGTNTGELFF. In nucleotides, the CDR3 is TGTGCCAGCAGCGTACAGACAGGGACCAACACCGGGGAGCTGTTTTTT.

This clonotype occurred a few times. The chain uses TRBV24-1 and TRBJ2-5; D unresolved. This CDR3 is built from 14 residues. CDR1 KGHDR and CDR2 SFDVKD come from the germline V gene. Trimming removed 2 bases at V and 2 bases at J, with 8 bases between. This CDR3 is CATSDSLRQETQYF. The CDR3 DNA reads as TGTGCCACCAGTGATTCCCTCAGACAAGAGACCCAGTACTTC.